This paragraph covers one T cell receptor beta chain sequence. At one end, the junction sequence differs from germline, possibly due to a read error. The data belong to a study of blood T cell repertoires in COVID-19. Study as a whole: The samples span acute and convalescent COVID-19 from the United States, Italy and Spain. T cells, B-cell-depleted T cells, or PBMCs supplied cDNA or gDNA.

The CDR3 covers 15 residues. CDR1 and CDR2 (germline): SGHKS, YYEKEE (reference sequence). Original analysis: Cell counts per sample came from amplifying reference gene primers. The assay was immunoSEQ multiplex PCR, and TCRdb's table has in-frame clones only and misses some. V and J calls and clone size are those listed in that table; D and trimming were worked out from the DNA. Of tens of thousands of clones in the sample, just under 80% were seen once. Sequenced: peripheral blood. The source of this sequence is a human donor in a cohort sampled during active COVID-19. This chain connects TRBV5-5 to TRBJ1-5, with D unclear. CDR3 loop: CASSPLGLSDQPQHF. The CDR3 bases are TGTGCCAGCAGCCCCTTGGGTCTTAGCGATCAGCCCCAGCATTTT.